Presented here are 26 T cell receptor beta chains from one specimen sequenced in a study of cytomegalovirus exposure and HLA in healthy donors. Primers: 60 Vbeta forward and 13 Jbeta reverse. The protocol was immunoSEQ multiplex PCR, while the TCRdb copy is restricted to in-frame clones and leaves out a portion. The sample has 120,000 or so clones; roughly 70% are singletons. Sequencing input: PBMCs. The origin of the receptors is a woman aged 40-49 years in good health and CMV-seropositive.

The chain joins TRBV5-1 to TRBJ2-5, with D possibly TRBD2 on 5 matching bases. Germline CDR1 is SGHRS and CDR2 is YFSETQ. The V gene lost 0 bases and the J gene lost 5 bases, with 8 bases spanning the gap. CDR3 length: 13 residues. The DNA for the CDR3 is TGCGCCAGCAGCTTGGAAGTAGCGGAGACCCAGTACTTC. Translated, it gives CASSLEVAETQYF.

Only a few counts were recorded for this clone. The V gene is TRBV7-8, the J gene TRBJ2-3; D remains ambiguous. Germline lookup yields CDR1 SGHVS and CDR2 FQNEAQ. The CDR3 loop spans 17 amino acids. V was clipped by 5 bases and J by 2 bases, with 20 bases between them. The CDR3 is CASSPSLTLTPTDTQYF. The CDR3 DNA reads TGTGCCAGCAGCCCTTCACTAACACTTACTCCCACAGATACGCAGTATTTT.

This rearrangement joins TRBV14 to TRBJ2-3; the D gene is possibly TRBD1 (6 bases). The CDR3 length is 17 residues. The germline gives CDR1 SGHDN, CDR2 FVKESK. The V gene lost 4 bases and the J gene lost 0 bases, with 17 bases spanning the gap. The CDR3 is CASSPGVHGPSTDTQYF. The CDR3 DNA is TGTGCCAGCAGCCCAGGGGTTCATGGACCTAGCACAGATACGCAGTATTTT.

This clone was found a few times. The gene calls are TRBV5-1 and TRBJ1-4, with 7 bases that match TRBD1. The CDR3 spans 16 residues. J lost 8 bases, V lost 10 bases, and 20 bases had no gene match. Germline V lookup: CDR1 SGHRS, CDR2 YFSETQ. Written as DNA, the CDR3 is TGCGCCGACGCCGGGACAGATTGGATTTTTGACGAAAAACTGTTTTTT. Encoded protein: CADAGTDWIFDEKLFF.

CDR3 amino acids: CASSGEDTGYTF. CDR3 DNA: TGTGCCAGCAGTGGGGAGGACACCGGCTACACCTTC. This sequence joins TRBV2 and TRBJ1-2; a weak D match, TRBD1 (5 bases). Trimming removed 4 bases from V and 8 bases from J, with 11 bases in between. Germline loops: CDR1 SNHLY, CDR2 FYNNEI. CDR3 length: 12 amino acids.

The rearrangement links TRBV5-6 to TRBJ1-5; maybe TRBD1 (6 bases). The CDR3 contains 14 residues. The V and J ends lost 4 bases and 4 bases respectively, with 12 bases between them. Germline CDR1 and CDR2: SGHDT and YYEEEE. In nucleotides, the CDR3 is TGTGCCAGCAGCATGGGAGGGGGTAATCAGCCCCAGCATTTT. Its translation: CASSMGGGNQPQHF.

The genes are TRBV7-9 and TRBJ2-1; D is possibly TRBD2 (7 bases). This CDR3 comprises 17 residues. CDR1 and CDR2 from the germline V gene are SEHNR and FQNEAQ (reference sequence). V lost 3 bases to trimming and J lost 8 bases, with 23 bases between them. Here the CDR3 DNA reads TGTGCCAGCAGCTTGGGGGCTGGCGGGAGAGGATCGCATGAGCAGTTCTTC. The encoded protein is CASSLGAGGRGSHEQFF.

The genes are TRBV6-1 and TRBJ1-1; D is undetermined. V was trimmed by 4 bases and J by 3 bases, leaving 15 bases between them. Germline CDR1 reads MNHNS; CDR2 reads SASEGT. This CDR3 has 15 amino acids. CDR3 nucleotide sequence: TGTGCCAGCAGTGGAACGAGGGAACTGTACACTGAAGCTTTCTTT. Translated, it gives CASSGTRELYTEAFF.

The chain carries TRBV19 and TRBJ1-1; TRBD1 aligns across 7 bases. From germline, CDR1 is LNHDA and CDR2 SQIVND (reference sequence). The CDR3 runs to 14 residues. Losses at the gene ends were 6 bases for V and 3 bases for J; bases not matched to a gene: 7. For the CDR3, the DNA is TGTGCCAGTAGGCTGGGACAGTGGCACACTGAAGCTTTCTTT. Protein product: CASRLGQWHTEAFF.

The rearrangement uses TRBV4-3 and TRBJ2-7; 10 positions match TRBD1. Trimming removed 0 bases from V and 1 base from J; junction bases left unmatched: 3. The germline CDR1 and CDR2 sequences are LGHNA and YSLEER. The CDR3 length is 16 residues. The CDR3 sequence: CASSQETGGASYEQYF. The CDR3 region has the DNA TGCGCCAGCAGCCAAGAGACAGGGGGCGCGTCCTACGAGCAGTACTTC.

The chain recombines TRBV7-9 with TRBJ2-7; D may be TRBD2 (5 bases). The V gene lost 0 bases and the J gene lost 4 bases, with 16 bases spanning the gap. Germline V gene data show CDR1 as SEHNR and CDR2 as FQNEAQ (reference sequence). CDR3 length equals 16 residues. The DNA for the CDR3 is TGTGCCAGCAGCTTAGCCGGACTGGGCGAGGTTTACGAGCAGTACTTC. Protein sequence: CASSLAGLGEVYEQYF.

V is TRBV7-2 and J is TRBJ1-6, with 7 bases fitting TRBD1. Germline V gives CDR1 SGHTA, CDR2 FQGNSA. The CDR3 length is 14 residues. With V trimmed by 4 bases and J by 10 bases, 7 bases remained unmatched. The CDR3 nucleotides are TGTGCCAGCAGCTCTACAGGGGCGGAATCACCCCTCCACTTT. Protein sequence: CASSSTGAESPLHF.

The chain employs TRBV7-3 and TRBJ2-2; D is uncertain. V was trimmed by 5 bases and J by 5 bases, leaving 6 bases between them. This CDR3 spans 12 amino acids. Germline-derived CDR1 and CDR2 are SGHTA and FQGTGA. This chain's CDR3 is CASSRLTGELFF. The CDR3 nucleotides read TGTGCCAGCAGCCGGTTAACCGGGGAGCTGTTTTTT. The whole variable domain, remainder taken from reference TRBV7-3 and TRBJ2-2, is GAGVSQTPSNKVTEKGKYVELRCDPISGHTALYWYRQSLGQGPEFLIYFQGTGAADDSGLPNDRFFAVRPEGSVSTLKIQRTERGDSAVYLCASSRLTGELFFGEGSRLTVL.

This chain uses TRBV4-3 with TRBJ1-1; a possible D gene is TRBD1 (5 bases). CDR1 and CDR2 (germline): LGHNA, YSLEER. The V end lost 0 bases, the J end lost 1 base, and 9 bases lay between the germline ends. CDR3 length: 15 amino acids. As DNA, the CDR3 is TGCGCCAGCAGCCAAGAAGACAGCTGGAACACTGAAGCTTTCTTT. It is translated as CASSQEDSWNTEAFF.

This clone was picked up a small number of times. The CDR3 sequence: CASSREEGSNQPQHF. The DNA for the CDR3 is TGCGCCAGCAGCCGAGAGGAGGGGAGCAATCAGCCCCAGCATTTT. This chain connects TRBV10-1 to TRBJ1-5; possible D gene TRBD1, 5 bases. This CDR3 region has 15 residues. Per germline, CDR1 WNHNN and CDR2 SYGVQD (reference sequence). Trimming cost V 6 bases and J 1 base, with 13 bases left between them.

The chain employs TRBV29-1 and TRBJ1-1; D perhaps matches TRBD1 (6 bases). The CDR3 is 13 amino acids. V was cut by 1 base and J by 4 bases, with 10 bases left in between. Germline CDR1 and CDR2: SQVTM and ANQGSEA. The CDR3 DNA reads as TGCAGCGTTGAAGGTCTGGACAGCACTGAAGCTTTCTTT. Its protein is CSVEGLDSTEAFF.

The CDR3 is CASSTDRYNEQFF. The DNA of the CDR3 is TGTGCCAGCAGCACGGACAGGTACAATGAGCAGTTCTTC. The chain joins TRBV5-5 to TRBJ2-1; 7 bases line up with TRBD1. The germline gives CDR1 SGHKS, CDR2 YYEKEE (reference sequence). The length of the CDR3 is 13 residues. J was trimmed by 4 bases and V by 4 bases; bases with no gene match: 2.

This chain joins TRBV6-6 and TRBJ1-1; D is perhaps TRBD1 (5 bases). This CDR3 contains 14 residues. Trimming cost V 4 bases and J 2 bases, with 11 bases left between them. CDR1 is MNHNY and CDR2 is SVGAGI in the germline V gene (reference sequence). CDR3 protein: CASSSSGGNTEAFF. The CDR3 region has the DNA TGTGCCAGCAGTTCCTCGGGGGGAAACACTGAAGCTTTCTTT.

The CDR3 DNA reads as TGTGCCAGCAGCTTTGGCGGTGGCACAGATACGCAGTATTTT. It translates to CASSFGGGTDTQYF. This chain joins TRBV7-2 and TRBJ2-3; no clear D gene. Germline V lookup: CDR1 SGHTA, CDR2 FQGNSA. This CDR3 spans 14 amino acids. V lost 3 bases, J lost 1 base, and 8 bases lay in between.

The V call is TRBV6-1, the J call TRBJ2-3, with a tentative D call TRBD1 (5 bases). The germline V gene has CDR1 MNHNS and CDR2 SASEGT. The CDR3 covers 14 residues. V was cut by 7 bases and J by 4 bases, with 15 bases left in between. The CDR3 loop is CASIGEEPADTQYF. For the CDR3, the DNA is TGTGCCAGCATAGGGGAAGAGCCGGCAGATACGCAGTATTTT.

This clone was observed once. The rearrangement uses TRBV5-4 and TRBJ1-4; D may be TRBD1 (5 bases). Between the trimmed V and J ends, which lost 3 bases and 8 bases, there was a span of 20 bases. The CDR3 covers 16 residues. Germline V gene sequence: CDR1 SGHNT, CDR2 YYREEE (reference sequence). CDR3: CASSSRVTGDREKLFF. Written as DNA, the CDR3 is TGTGCCAGCAGCTCGCGGGTCACGGGGGACCGGGAAAAACTGTTTTTT.

The rearrangement uses TRBV2 and TRBJ2-1, with TRBD1 as a possible D gene (6 bases). The ends were cut back, 11 bases at V and 5 bases at J, with 22 bases in the middle. The germline CDR1 and CDR2 sequences are SNHLY and FYNNEI. The CDR3 length is 15 residues. CDR3 DNA: TGTGCCTTAAGAGTCAGGGGACACACCGACAATGAGCAGTTCTTC. Its translation is CALRVRGHTDNEQFF.

This clone was seen a few times. This sequence joins TRBV7-3 and TRBJ2-7, with a weak D call TRBD2 (5 bases). This CDR3 contains 15 residues. Trimming took 3 bases from V and 2 from J, leaving 14 bases between them. Germline V gene lookup returns CDR1 SGHTA and CDR2 FQGTGA. The CDR3 spells CASSFAGGLTYEQYF. The CDR3 DNA reads as TGTGCCAGCAGCTTTGCCGGCGGGCTTACCTACGAGCAGTACTTC.

The genes are TRBV6-5 and TRBJ2-1, with D maybe TRBD2 (5 bases). Germline CDR1 is MNHEY and CDR2 is SVGAGI. Trimming removed 6 bases at V and 10 bases at J, with 19 bases between. The CDR3 totals 14 residues. As DNA, the CDR3 is TGTGCCAGCAGAATTATAGGAGGAGCGGAGGAGCAGTTCTTC. Its protein product is CASRIIGGAEEQFF.

The chain uses TRBV7-2 and TRBJ1-6, with a possible D match to TRBD1 (5 bases). The CDR3 runs 15 residues. The germline V and J ends were trimmed by 5 bases and 9 bases, with 17 bases remaining between them. CDR1 is SGHTA and CDR2 is FQGNSA in the germline V gene. The CDR3 loop reads CASSPSAGPASPLHF. CDR3 nucleotide sequence: TGTGCCAGCAGCCCCTCGGCAGGGCCTGCTTCACCCCTCCACTTT.

This chain connects TRBV19 to TRBJ2-7; maybe TRBD1 (7 bases). With 6 bases removed from V and 6 bases from J, the gap between germline ends came to 21 bases. This CDR3 has 15 amino acids. CDR1 LNHDA and CDR2 SQIVND come from the germline V gene (reference sequence). Here the CDR3 reads CASSRQGAGKGEQYF. The CDR3, as DNA: TGTGCCAGTAGCCGACAGGGTGCGGGAAAAGGCGAGCAGTACTTC.